This T cell receptor (beta chain) derives from a study of T cells after yellow fever vaccination. Study-wide results and limits: The study re-detected most primary-vaccination clones after the booster (under 97% CD4, around 89% CD8).

They built TCR cDNA with 5'RACE template switching, a step that put in a universal primer site and UMIs. TCRdb re-analysed the 5' RACE reads in MiXCR, keeping a single row per CDR3 protein. Of hundreds of thousands of distinct CDR3 sequences listed, 10% to 15% are singletons. Per germline, CDR1 SEHNR and CDR2 FQNEAQ (reference sequence). This CDR3 contains 16 residues. This clonotype was recorded only once. As yet, its antigen is unknown. Relative to the germline gene, one junction end is altered; a read error may explain this. The receptor was derived from a man under 40 who received the YFV17D yellow fever vaccine. The chain has TRBV7-9 and TRBJ2-1; 10 positions match TRBD1. Sequencing was performed on PBMCs, taken on the day of the yellow fever booster vaccination. CDR3 residues: CASSSGQGVVYNKQFF. Here the CDR3 DNA reads TGTGCCAGCAGCTCCGGACAGGGGGTGGTCTACAATAAGCAGTTCTTC.